This entry describes one T cell receptor beta chain. Its antigen remains unknown. Documented time point: baseline pretreatment blood. Treatment reported: 15 Gy SBRT to primary tumor, nephrectomy 4 weeks later. The data are from a study of radiation and T cells in renal cell carcinoma. Study observations and caveats: Top tumor clonotypes rose in blood 2 weeks post-radiation, then contracted. Baseline intratumoral clonotype presence is unknown without pretreatment biopsies.

CDR3 length: 14 residues. CDR1 is SGHTA, CDR2 FQGNSA, per germline. Trimming pared 1 base from V and 4 bases from J, leaving 10 bases between. Profiled with immunoSEQ multiplex PCR; TCRdb holds only in-frame clones, not every one. This repertoire shows some 150,000 clones, 70% to 90% found once; its top ten account for roughly 23%. The receptor was derived from a woman aged 45-65 years with renal cell carcinoma. The source was blood, collected from a patient whose treatment included radiotherapy and nephrectomy. The chain employs TRBV7-2 and TRBJ2-5; the D gene is possibly TRBD1 (6 bases). CDR3 in amino acids: CASSLVARGETQYF. The DNA of the CDR3 is TGTGCCAGCAGCTTAGTGGCCAGGGGAGAGACCCAGTACTTC.